The 10 T cell receptor beta chains in this list originate from one sample, sequenced in a study of beta chain features in type 1 diabetes. Expressed TCRB transcripts were sequenced after all isolated RNA was converted to cDNA. Using immunoSEQ multiplex PCR, the repertoire was profiled, and TCRdb retains in-frame clones only, with some absent. Among 500,000 to 700,000 clones listed, about 16% were seen once. The sequencing input was naive CD4+ T cells from blood. The receptors stem from a man aged 18 to 35 in good health.

The V gene is TRBV10-3, the J gene TRBJ2-2; D remains ambiguous. This CDR3 has 12 residues. Trimming pared 0 bases from V and 7 bases from J, leaving 3 bases between. The germline gives CDR1 ENHRY, CDR2 SYGVKD. The CDR3 spells CAISESGGELFF. The CDR3 region has the DNA TGTGCCATCAGTGAGTCCGGCGGGGAGCTGTTTTTT.

This chain joins TRBV2 and TRBJ1-2; possibly TRBD1 for D (6 bases). The V end lost 4 bases, the J end lost 8 bases, and 17 bases lay between the germline ends. The CDR3 runs 14 residues. Germline V lookup: CDR1 SNHLY, CDR2 FYNNEI. For the CDR3, the DNA is TGTGCCAGCAGTGCCGGACAGCTGATAAGGGGCTACACCTTC. Protein sequence: CASSAGQLIRGYTF.

The V and J genes are TRBV6-6 and TRBJ2-2, with 8 bases fitting TRBD1. V trimming: 11 bases; J trimming: 3 bases; junction bases outside the gene matches: 8. Germline V lookup: CDR1 MNHNY, CDR2 SVGAGI (reference sequence). The CDR3 has 14 amino acids. The CDR3, as DNA: TGTGCCGGAAGACAGGGGACGCACACCGGGGAGCTGTTTTTT. Amino acid sequence: CAGRQGTHTGELFF.

This clone was seen more than once but under ten times. The gene calls are TRBV7-9 and TRBJ1-1; TRBD1 is a possible D gene (6 bases). The germline V and J ends were trimmed by 4 bases and 4 bases, with 10 bases remaining between them. CDR1 and CDR2 from the germline V gene are SEHNR and FQNEAQ (reference sequence). The CDR3 is 13 residues long. As DNA, the CDR3 is TGTGCCAGCAGCTACAGGGCGGGCACTGAAGCTTTCTTT. Translation gives CASSYRAGTEAFF.

The chain employs TRBV4-2 and TRBJ1-2; D might be TRBD1 (6 bases). Germline V lookup: CDR1 LGHNA, CDR2 YNFKEQ. V was cut by 3 bases and J by 1 base, with 18 bases left in between. The CDR3 totals 17 residues. Written as DNA, the CDR3 is TGTGCCAGCAGCCAGGTTGGACTGACAGGATTTAACTATGGCTACACCTTC. Protein: CASSQVGLTGFNYGYTF.

V gene TRBV30 combines with J gene TRBJ2-5; 8 nucleotides line up with TRBD2. The germline V gene has CDR1 GTSNPN and CDR2 SVGIG (reference sequence). This CDR3 contains 14 residues. The V gene end was trimmed by 1 base and the J gene end by 5 bases; junction bases not matched to a gene: 6. CDR3 sequence reads: CAWSGGLGSETQYF. The CDR3 DNA reads as TGTGCCTGGAGTGGGGGACTAGGTAGCGAGACCCAGTACTTC. Using reference TRBV30 and TRBJ2-5 for the parts outside the CDR3, the full variable domain is SQTIHQWPATLVQPVGSPLSLECTVEGTSNPNLYWYRQAAGRGLQLLFYSVGIGQISSEVPQNLSASRPQDRQFILSSKKLLLSDSGFYLCAWSGGLGSETQYFGPGTRLLVL.

The chain recombines TRBV18 with TRBJ1-2; 11 bases match TRBD1. In germline, CDR1 is KGHSH, CDR2 LQKENI. Trimming cost V 3 bases and J 3 bases; bases outside gene matches: 3. This CDR3 has 15 amino acids. CDR3 nucleotide sequence: TGTGCCAGCTCACCTAGGACAGGGGGCGACTATGGCTACACCTTC. It encodes CASSPRTGGDYGYTF.

The rearrangement joins TRBV30 to TRBJ1-5, with no clear D. Deletions cut 3 bases from V and 11 bases from J, with 20 bases between. The CDR3 runs 14 residues. Germline CDR1 is GTSNPN and CDR2 is SVGIG (reference sequence). CDR3 region: CAWRARTDRRSQHF. In nucleotides, the CDR3 is TGTGCCTGGAGGGCCAGGACCGATCGTAGGTCCCAGCATTTT.

This clone was counted only a few times. This chain connects TRBV6-1 to TRBJ1-5; possibly TRBD1 for D (5 bases). CDR3 length equals 16 residues. Trimming took off 4 bases at V and 0 bases at J, with 13 bases between the two ends. Germline CDR1 MNHNS, CDR2 SASEGT. The CDR3 loop reads CASSAGWTISNQPQHF. For the CDR3, the DNA is TGTGCCAGCAGTGCAGGGTGGACAATTAGCAATCAGCCCCAGCATTTT.

The chain links TRBV7-2 to TRBJ2-1; 8 bases map to TRBD2. Trimming took 4 bases from V and 9 from J; bases not matched to a gene: 14. CDR1 and CDR2 from the germline V gene are SGHTA and FQGNSA. The length of the CDR3 is 16 residues. The CDR3 region is CASSSKPGLVLREQFF. The CDR3 bases are TGTGCCAGCAGCTCCAAGCCGGGACTAGTCCTCCGTGAGCAGTTCTTC.